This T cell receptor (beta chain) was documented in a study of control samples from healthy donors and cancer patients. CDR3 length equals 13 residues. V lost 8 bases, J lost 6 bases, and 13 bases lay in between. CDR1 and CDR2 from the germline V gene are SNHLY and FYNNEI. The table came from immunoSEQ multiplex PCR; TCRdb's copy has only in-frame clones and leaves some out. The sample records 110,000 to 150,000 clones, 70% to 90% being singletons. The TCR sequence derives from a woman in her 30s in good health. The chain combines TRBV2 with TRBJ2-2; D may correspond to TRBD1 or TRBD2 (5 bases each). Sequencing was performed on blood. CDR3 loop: CASGDESSGELFF. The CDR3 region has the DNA TGTGCCAGCGGGGACGAGTCATCCGGGGAGCTGTTTTTT.